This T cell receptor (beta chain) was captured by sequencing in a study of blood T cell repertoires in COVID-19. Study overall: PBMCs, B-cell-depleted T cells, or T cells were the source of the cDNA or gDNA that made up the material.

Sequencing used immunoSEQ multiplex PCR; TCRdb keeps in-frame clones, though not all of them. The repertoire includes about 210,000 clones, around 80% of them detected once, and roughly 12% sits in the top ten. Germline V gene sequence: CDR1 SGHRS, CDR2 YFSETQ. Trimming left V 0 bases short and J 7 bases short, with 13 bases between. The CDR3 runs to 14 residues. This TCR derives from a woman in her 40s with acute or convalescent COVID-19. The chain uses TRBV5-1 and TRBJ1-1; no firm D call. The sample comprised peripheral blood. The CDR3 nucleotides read TGCGCCAGCAGCTTGGAGAGGCCGTTATTTGAAGCTTTCTTT. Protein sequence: CASSLERPLFEAFF.